This record covers a single TCR beta chain. Per the original data handling: Using reference gene primer amplification, nucleated cell counts were estimated. Libraries were prepared by immunoSEQ multiplex PCR; TCRdb keeps only in-frame clonotypes and omits some of them. D and trimming come from the DNA, and the V and J calls and clone size come from that table. This sample has roughly 230,000 clones, with around 83% found just once. Germline V CDR1 and CDR2: SGHAT, FQNNGV. The CDR3 loop spans 16 amino acids. Trimming took off 0 bases at V and 4 bases at J, with 15 bases between the two ends. The source of the sample is a study of blood T cell repertoires in COVID-19. Study in general: The study drew acute and convalescent COVID-19 samples from the United States, Italy and Spain. T cells, B-cell-depleted T cells, or PBMCs provided the cDNA or gDNA that served as material.

The sequence derives from a woman aged 45-65 years with acute or convalescent COVID-19. V is TRBV11-2 and J is TRBJ1-1; possible D gene TRBD1, 6 bases. Sequencing used peripheral blood. Here the CDR3 DNA reads TGTGCCAGCAGCTTAGAGGAGCAGGGGCCGGCCACTGAAGCTTTCTTT. Its translation: CASSLEEQGPATEAFF.